Listed below are T cell receptor beta chains from one sample, sequenced in a study of cytomegalovirus exposure and HLA in healthy donors. Clones were sequenced by immunoSEQ multiplex PCR, and TCRdb holds only the in-frame ones, with some missing. Among fewer than 200,000 clones listed, roughly 82% were seen once. The sample comprised PBMCs. The receptors come from a girl aged 2-10 years in good health and CMV-seropositive. The CDR3 runs from the conserved cysteine through the conserved F or W. The D gene is left open where the match is weak. Rows may omit the clone size; those that give it use once, few, many or a size class.

.	TRBJ1-1	TRBV6-6	.	CASRGGPNTEAFF	TGTGCCAGCAGGGGGGGGCCGAACACTGAAGCTTTCTTT
TRBD2	TRBJ2-2	TRBV28	.	CASSFSGTRGTGELFF	TGTGCCAGCAGTTTCTCCGGGACTAGAGGCACCGGGGAGCTGTTTTTT
TRBD2	TRBJ2-1	TRBV27	.	CASSLQRGGYNEQFF	TGTGCCAGCAGTTTGCAGCGGGGGGGATACAATGAGCAGTTCTTC
.	TRBJ2-7	TRBV4-1	.	CASSQVGRGGRSYEQYF	TGCGCCAGCAGCCAAGTTGGGCGGGGCGGTCGCTCCTACGAGCAGTACTTC
TRBD1	TRBJ1-2	TRBV6-5	.	CASSLQTGRYGYPF	TGTGCCAGCAGCCTCCAGACAGGGAGGTATGGCTACCCCTTC
.	TRBJ2-7	TRBV4-1	.	CASSQEEGFEQYF	TGCGCCAGCAGCCAAGAAGAGGGTTTCGAGCAGTACTTC
TRBD1	TRBJ2-1	TRBV5-6	.	CASSVDRVGNEQFF	TGTGCCAGCAGCGTGGACAGGGTGGGCAATGAGCAGTTCTTC
.	TRBJ1-6	TRBV27	.	CASSFGKYNSPLHF	TGTGCCAGCAGCTTCGGGAAGTATAATTCACCCCTCCACTTT
TRBD1	TRBJ1-2	TRBV5-1	.	CASSSRTGTYGYTF	TGCGCCAGCAGCTCTCGGACAGGGACCTATGGCTACACCTTC
.	TRBJ1-6	TRBV6-5	.	CASSSDNFNSPLHF	TGTGCCAGCAGTTCGGACAATTTTAATTCACCCCTCCACTTT
TRBD2	TRBJ2-1	TRBV10-3	few	CAISESGRGHEQFF	TGTGCCATCAGTGAGTCTGGGAGGGGCCATGAGCAGTTCTTC
.	TRBJ1-2	TRBV5-1	few	CASSLDGFTFLGYTF	TGCGCCAGCAGCTTGGATGGTTTTACATTTTTGGGCTACACCTTC
.	TRBJ1-1	TRBV5-8	.	CASSLGELDRNTEAFF	TGTGCCAGCAGCTTGGGTGAGTTAGACAGGAACACTGAAGCTTTCTTT
TRBD1	TRBJ2-7	TRBV5-8	.	CASRIRAGTGAYEQYF	TGTGCCAGCAGAATTCGGGCCGGGACAGGGGCCTACGAGCAGTACTTC
.	TRBJ1-1	TRBV5-5	.	CASKTRPDTEAFF	TGTGCCAGCAAGACACGCCCAGACACTGAAGCTTTCTTT
.	TRBJ1-2	TRBV2	.	CASTQENYGYTF	TGTGCCAGCACACAGGAAAACTATGGCTACACCTTC
TRBD1	TRBJ1-2	TRBV6-6	.	CASSKDRGSWDGYTF	TGTGCCAGCAGCAAAGACAGGGGAAGTTGGGATGGCTACACCTTC
.	TRBJ2-7	TRBV5-1	.	CASSSGTPNYEQYF	TGCGCCAGCAGCTCCGGGACTCCGAACTACGAGCAGTACTTC
TRBD1	TRBJ1-5	TRBV5-8	.	CASSLDGTGGADQPQHF	TGTGCCAGCAGCTTGGACGGGACAGGGGGCGCGGATCAGCCCCAGCATTTT
.	TRBJ2-7	TRBV6-5	.	CASSYSIPRVYEQYF	TGTGCCAGCAGTTACTCGATCCCGAGGGTTTACGAGCAGTACTTC
.	TRBJ1-1	TRBV11-2	.	CASTPLPGQSEAFF	TGTGCCAGCACCCCCCTTCCGGGACAATCAGAAGCTTTCTTT
.	TRBJ2-5	TRBV30	.	CAWSSSEQETQYF	TGTGCCTGGAGTAGTAGCGAGCAAGAGACCCAGTACTTC
TRBD2	TRBJ2-1	TRBV27	.	CASSYLWTSLSYNEQFF	TGTGCCAGCAGTTACCTTTGGACTAGCCTCTCCTACAATGAGCAGTTCTTC
TRBD2	TRBJ2-7	TRBV6-4	.	CASSGTSGGPYEQYF	TGTGCCAGCAGTGGGACTAGCGGGGGGCCCTACGAGCAGTACTTC
.	TRBJ1-4	TRBV4-2	few	CASRRQIPATNEKLFF	TGTGCCAGCCGCCGACAGATCCCCGCAACTAATGAAAAACTGTTTTTT
.	TRBJ2-7	TRBV12-5	.	CASVPTGTPSYEQYF	TGTGCTAGTGTTCCAACCGGGACACCCTCCTACGAGCAGTACTTC
TRBD2	TRBJ2-3	TRBV14	.	CASSRAWRESADTQYF	TGTGCCAGCAGCCGGGCGTGGCGGGAGTCAGCCGATACGCAGTATTTT
.	TRBJ2-7	TRBV28	.	CASSSSATTLYEQYF	TGTGCCAGCAGTTCATCCGCCACTACACTCTACGAGCAGTACTTC
.	TRBJ2-5	TRBV27	.	CASRGMRAGRQETQYF	TGTGCCAGCCGGGGAATGCGGGCCGGCAGGCAAGAGACCCAGTACTTC
TRBD2	TRBJ2-7	TRBV5-6	.	CASSLEGGRYYEQYF	TGTGCCAGCAGCTTGGAGGGAGGGCGCTACTACGAGCAGTACTTC
TRBD1	TRBJ2-7	TRBV5-6	.	CASSGRGPRLIYEQYF	TGTGCCAGCAGCGGCAGGGGGCCAAGGTTGATATACGAGCAGTACTTC
.	TRBJ2-1	TRBV2	.	CAGSQEVGPNEQFF	TGTGCCGGATCTCAGGAGGTGGGCCCCAATGAGCAGTTCTTC
TRBD2	TRBJ2-3	TRBV7-3	once	CASSLIRGTSGTDTQYF	TGTGCCAGCAGCTTAATCCGAGGGACTAGCGGCACAGATACGCAGTATTTT
TRBD2	TRBJ2-7	TRBV18	.	CASSPPSGRATEQYF	TGTGCCAGCTCACCACCCAGCGGGAGGGCGACTGAGCAGTACTTC
.	TRBJ1-1	TRBV27	.	CASSQTGRRAFF	TGTGCCAGCAGCCAAACAGGACGCAGGGCTTTCTTT
.	TRBJ1-1	TRBV5-4	few	CASSLELMDTEAFF	TGTGCCAGCAGCTTGGAACTAATGGACACTGAAGCTTTCTTT
TRBD2	TRBJ2-7	TRBV11-2	.	CASSLGRLAGYEQYF	TGTGCCAGCAGCTTAGGCCGACTAGCGGGATACGAGCAGTACTTC
.	TRBJ2-1	TRBV20-1	.	CSASEAYEQFF	TGCAGTGCTAGTGAGGCCTATGAGCAGTTCTTC
.	TRBJ1-1	TRBV5-1	.	CASSLELRGTMNTEAFF	TGCGCCAGCAGCTTGGAGCTTAGGGGTACAATGAACACTGAAGCTTTCTTT
.	TRBJ1-1	TRBV6-5	.	CASSPPSGGMAFF	TGTGCCAGCAGTCCTCCGTCGGGGGGAATGGCTTTCTTT
.	TRBJ2-2	TRBV6-5	.	CASSYRAGELFF	TGTGCCAGCAGTTATCGGGCCGGGGAGCTGTTTTTT
TRBD1	TRBJ2-3	TRBV27	.	CASSLYLGDRGTDTQYF	TGTGCCAGCAGCCTTTATTTGGGGGACAGGGGAACAGATACGCAGTATTTT
TRBD2	TRBJ2-5	TRBV2	.	CASSPLAGGIGQETQYF	TGTGCCAGCAGCCCTCTAGCGGGGGGAATAGGCCAAGAGACCCAGTACTTC
.	TRBJ1-4	TRBV5-1	.	CASSHQAGDVEKLFF	TGCGCCAGCAGCCATCAGGCAGGGGATGTTGAAAAACTGTTTTTT
TRBD1	TRBJ2-7	TRBV5-4	.	CASSLAGGTGAYEQYF	TGTGCCAGCAGCTTGGCAGGTGGGACAGGTGCCTACGAGCAGTACTTC